Listed here is a single TCR beta chain. Its antigen is as yet unknown. The sample carries other DNA sequences with the same CDR3. This entry belongs to a study of cytomegalovirus exposure and HLA in healthy donors. The CDR3 runs 15 residues. The V gene end was trimmed by 3 bases and the J gene end by 1 base; junction bases not matched to a gene: 2. From germline, CDR1 is MDHEN and CDR2 SYDVKM. Broader study findings: Earlier results showed most TCR beta V segments being productive about 90% or about 30% of the time. Most sequenced TCRs were rare (though some public TCRs occurred in many donors).

This PCR relied on a set of 60 Vbeta primers and 13 Jbeta primers. Sequencing used immunoSEQ multiplex PCR; TCRdb keeps in-frame clones, though not all of them. Counted here are 200,000 to 250,000 clones, about 84% occurring once; the ten biggest clones make up about 1.2%. Each of the donors was a healthy bone marrow donor. This receptor was taken from a human donor in good health. Material for sequencing was PBMCs. V and J are TRBV28 and TRBJ1-5; 8 nucleotides align to TRBD1. In DNA form, the CDR3 reads TGTGCCAGCAGTTTTAGACAGGGGAGCAATCAGCCCCAGCATTTT. The encoded protein is CASSFRQGSNQPQHF. The full variable domain, rest sourced from reference TRBV28 and TRBJ1-5, is DVKVTQSSRYLVKRTGEKVFLECVQDMDHENMFWYRQDPGLGLRLIYFSYDVKMKEKGDIPEGYSVSREKKERFSLILESASTNQTSMYLCASSFRQGSNQPQHFGDGTRLSIL.